Below, 5 T cell receptor delta chains from the same sample are listed, as sequenced in a study of γδ T cells in repeated Plasmodium falciparum infection. Gammadelta T cells were flow-sorted from PBMC into Vgamma9/Vdelta2+ and Vdelta2-negative populations for bulk analysis. TCRdb reanalyzed the multiplex PCR reads using CATT. The sample consists of approximately 60,000 delta-chain clones, about 1.5% of them appearing once. The material sequenced was gamma-delta T cells from blood. Source of these receptors: a pool of human donors (malaria-infected and uninfected, not separated).

This clone was seen at least ten times. The TCRdb protein, from a much larger clone, departs from this DNA's translation at residue 16, likely by read error; the protein shown derives from the DNA. The chain uses TRDV1 and TRDJ1; D perhaps matches TRDD3 (5 bases). CDR1 and CDR2 (germline): TSWWSYY, QGS. The length of the CDR3 is 17 residues. The CDR3 sequence is CALGDLTGGPAPDKLTF. CDR3 DNA sequence: TGTGCTCTTGGGGATCTCACAGGGGGCCCTGCACCCGATAAACTCACCTTT.

In this sample, this clone turned up a few times. This clone may be a read error of a much larger clone one base away. This chain joins TRDV1 and TRDJ1, with TRDD3 matching over 11 bases. The germline V gene has CDR1 TSWWSYY and CDR2 QGS. This CDR3 has 32 residues. CDR3 region: CALGELAKRVRSSRNGSGGYVLMDRYTDKLTF. The CDR3, as DNA: TGTGCTCTTGGGGAACTCGCAAAGCGAGTCCGTTCCAGCCGTAATGGTAGTGGGGGATACGTGTTAATGGACCGGTACACCGATAAACTCACCTTT.

This clone was detected only a few times. For this DNA, TCRdb reports the protein of a much larger clone, which diverges at residue 13, most likely from a read error; the protein presented here is translated directly from the DNA. The chain couples TRDV2 to TRDJ1; perhaps D is TRDD2 or TRDD3 (6 bases each). The J gene was missing in TCRdb and was found by matching the end of the DNA to germline. CDR3 length: 19 residues. Trimming removed 1 base from V and 1 base from J, with 24 bases in between. Germline-derived CDR1 and CDR2 are GEAIGNYY and EKD. CDR3 in amino acids: CACDTGSYTGLLCTDKLIF. CDR3 sequence (DNA): TGTGCCTGTGACACGGGATCCTACACTGGGCTACTTTGCACCGATAAACTCATCTTT.

This clone appeared a few times. TCRdb assigns this DNA the protein of a much larger clone, which departs from its translation at residue 11; this likely reflects a read error, and the protein shown comes from translating the DNA. The rearrangement links TRDV1 to TRDJ1; tentatively, D is TRDD2 (7 bases). Germline-derived CDR1 and CDR2 are TSWWSYY and QGS. Trimming took 3 bases from V and 4 from J, leaving 33 bases between them. The CDR3 length is 21 residues. The CDR3 loop is CALGDVFLPSALGINSDKLIF. For the CDR3, the DNA is TGTGCTCTTGGGGATGTATTCCTACCCTCAGCGCTGGGGATCAATAGCGATAAACTCATCTTT.

This clone was seen a few times. TCRdb shows a much larger clone's protein in place of this DNA's translation, and the two differ at residue 8, likely through a read error; the protein shown is translated from the DNA. The chain recombines TRDV1 with TRDJ1, with TRDD2 as a possible D gene (5 bases). The J gene, missing from TCRdb, was assigned here through DNA to germline matching. This CDR3 has 22 amino acids. V was trimmed by 3 bases and J by 1 base, leaving 33 bases between them. Germline CDR1 and CDR2: TSWWSYY and QGS. The CDR3 DNA follows: TGTGCTCTTGGGGACTACCACCACCCTACGTACGATTGGACGGGCGCCACCGATAAACTCATCTTT. Amino acid sequence: CALGDYHHPTYDWTGATDKLIF.